Listed below are T cell receptor beta chains from one sample, sequenced in a study of tumor-infiltrating lymphocytes in primary liver carcinoma. In TCRdb, the multiplex PCR reads were re-called with MiXCR into one record per CDR3 protein. Here the sample spans some 200,000 distinct CDR3 sequences, almost 65% being singletons. Sequencing used peripheral blood. The receptor set was obtained from a woman aged 60-75 years with primary liver carcinoma and hepatitis B virus infection. Each CDR3 is given with its conserved first and last residue. A D gene is named only where the DNA matches it firmly. Size is omitted from some rows. Given values are once, few, many or a class for expanded clones.

clone_size: many
j_call: TRBJ2-3
v_call: TRBV29-1
d_call: NA
cdr3_nt: TGCAGCGTTGATTCGGCCGGGGCCCGGAGAGGGGATACGCAGTATTTT
cdr3_aa: CSVDSAGARRGDTQYF

clone_size: NA
j_call: TRBJ2-1
v_call: TRBV11-2
d_call: NA
cdr3_nt: TGTGCCAGCAGCTTAGCCCCCGCCCAGGGACATGAGCAGTTCTTC
cdr3_aa: CASSLAPAQGHEQFF

clone_size: NA
j_call: TRBJ2-7
v_call: TRBV11-2
d_call: TRBD2
cdr3_nt: TGTGCCACCAGCATAAAGCCTAGCGGGAGCGGCGAGCAGTACTTC
cdr3_aa: CATSIKPSGSGEQYF

clone_size: NA
j_call: TRBJ2-3
v_call: TRBV5-1
d_call: TRBD2
cdr3_nt: TGCGCCAGCAGCCCAGCGGGGGCCATGGGGGGAGATACGCAGTATTTT
cdr3_aa: CASSPAGAMGGDTQYF

clone_size: medium-sized
j_call: TRBJ2-7
v_call: TRBV11-2
d_call: TRBD1
cdr3_nt: TGTGCCAGCAGCTTAATCCCGGGACAGGGGATTGGGGAGCAGTACTTC
cdr3_aa: CASSLIPGQGIGEQYF

clone_size: once
j_call: TRBJ1-5
v_call: TRBV11-2
d_call: NA
cdr3_nt: TGTGCCAGCAACTCAAGGCCTCGACAGACCAATCAACCCCAGCATTTT
cdr3_aa: CASNSRPRQTNQPQHF

clone_size: NA
j_call: TRBJ2-7
v_call: TRBV28
d_call: NA
cdr3_nt: TGTGCCAGCAGTTTCCATCTAGCCACGTTATCCTACGAGCAGTACTTC
cdr3_aa: CASSFHLATLSYEQYF

clone_size: many
j_call: TRBJ2-5
v_call: TRBV29-1
d_call: NA
cdr3_nt: TGCAGCGGAAAACAGGAGACCCAGTACTTC
cdr3_aa: CSGKQETQYF

clone_size: many
j_call: TRBJ1-1
v_call: TRBV6-6
d_call: NA
cdr3_nt: TGTGCCAGCAGTTATGTGGCGAACACTGAAGCTTTCTTT
cdr3_aa: CASSYVANTEAFF

clone_size: NA
j_call: TRBJ2-3
v_call: TRBV5-4
d_call: NA
cdr3_nt: TGTGCCAGTCACTTGCCGGGCGGGTCTACAGATACGCAGTATTTT
cdr3_aa: CASHLPGGSTDTQYF

clone_size: NA
j_call: TRBJ2-7
v_call: TRBV29-1
d_call: NA
cdr3_nt: TGCAGCGTTCCCGCCTTGGGTGTTCGGGAGAACAGAAAATCCTACAATGAGCAGTACTTC
cdr3_aa: CSVPALGVRENRKSYNEQYF

clone_size: NA
j_call: TRBJ2-1
v_call: TRBV29-1
d_call: NA
cdr3_nt: TGCAGTGGCCGAGCTGGGGACAATGAGCAGTTCTTC
cdr3_aa: CSGRAGDNEQFF

clone_size: NA
j_call: TRBJ2-5
v_call: TRBV29-1
d_call: NA
cdr3_nt: TGCAATGTTGAATCCGCTGCGGGTAGATCGGAGACCCAGTACTTC
cdr3_aa: CNVESAAGRSETQYF

clone_size: NA
j_call: TRBJ2-6
v_call: TRBV28
d_call: NA
cdr3_nt: TGTGCCAACACCCAGCCTGGGGCCAACGTCCTGACTTTC
cdr3_aa: CANTQPGANVLTF

clone_size: NA
j_call: TRBJ2-2
v_call: TRBV12-3/TRBV12-4
d_call: NA
cdr3_nt: TGTGCCTACAGCGTCTCGAACACCGGGGAGCTGTTTTTT
cdr3_aa: CAYSVSNTGELFF

clone_size: NA
j_call: TRBJ2-7
v_call: TRBV6-1
d_call: TRBD2
cdr3_nt: TGTGCCAGCAGGGAGACTAGCGGGATACTTTACGAGCAGTACTTC
cdr3_aa: CASRETSGILYEQYF

clone_size: many
j_call: TRBJ2-1
v_call: TRBV6-5
d_call: TRBD2
cdr3_nt: TGTGCCAGCAGTCAAGGACTAGCGGGGCAGTTCTTC
cdr3_aa: CASSQGLAGQFF

clone_size: NA
j_call: TRBJ2-7
v_call: TRBV6-5
d_call: TRBD2
cdr3_nt: TGTGCCAGCAGCGCGACGGCGGGAGGGTACTACGAGCAATACTTC
cdr3_aa: CASSATAGGYYEQYF

clone_size: NA
j_call: TRBJ2-3
v_call: TRBV11-2
d_call: TRBD1
cdr3_nt: TGTGTCAGCGGCCCAACCCGGTTACAGGGGGCAGATACGCAGTATTTT
cdr3_aa: CVSGPTRLQGADTQYF

clone_size: NA
j_call: TRBJ1-5
v_call: TRBV4-1
d_call: NA
cdr3_nt: TGCGCCAGCAGACCTATCGAGACGGGTCGGCCCCAGCATTTT
cdr3_aa: CASRPIETGRPQHF

clone_size: NA
j_call: TRBJ1-2
v_call: TRBV12-3/TRBV12-4
d_call: NA
cdr3_nt: TGTACCAGCAGTCCGGGACACCTCTATGGCTACACCTTC
cdr3_aa: CTSSPGHLYGYTF

clone_size: NA
j_call: TRBJ2-7
v_call: TRBV12-3/TRBV12-4
d_call: TRBD1
cdr3_nt: TGTGTCAGCAGTTCTACGGGACAGGGGGTCTACGGGCAGTACTTC
cdr3_aa: CVSSSTGQGVYGQYF

clone_size: NA
j_call: TRBJ2-1
v_call: TRBV11-2
d_call: NA
cdr3_nt: TGTGTTAGCAGCTCGACTTGGAGCTCCTACAATGAGCAGTTCTTC
cdr3_aa: CVSSSTWSSYNEQFF

clone_size: NA
j_call: TRBJ1-2
v_call: TRBV29-1
d_call: NA
cdr3_nt: TGCAGCATTGAAGATGGGGCGGGAAGCACCTTT
cdr3_aa: CSIEDGAGSTF